These 17 T cell receptor beta chains were all obtained from the same sample, sequenced in a study of patients and donors after allogeneic stem cell transplantation. TCRdb recomputed calls from the RT-PCR reads with MiXCR, one row per CDR3 protein. The sample consists of around 31,000 distinct CDR3 sequences, 6.8% of them appearing once. What was sequenced was blood, either unsorted or a sorted T cell fraction (not recorded which). These receptors came from a human donor who was either an allogeneic HSCT recipient or a stem cell or donor lymphocyte infusion donor (not recorded which). It is not recorded whose cells these are; they may come from a transplant donor.

This clonotype showed up just a few times. V is TRBV6-1 and J is TRBJ2-1; no reliable D call. The germline V gene has CDR1 MNHNS and CDR2 SASEGT. This CDR3 is 14 amino acids long. The V end lost 7 bases, the J end lost 3 bases, and 13 bases lay between the germline ends. This CDR3 reads CASTVAENYNEQFF. The CDR3, as DNA: TGTGCCAGCACGGTGGCGGAGAACTACAATGAGCAGTTCTTC.

This clonotype was seen at least ten times. The V and J genes are TRBV14 and TRBJ2-1; no definite D call. The V gene lost 0 bases and the J gene lost 5 bases, with 8 bases spanning the gap. The CDR3 has 14 amino acids. Germline V CDR1 and CDR2: SGHDN, FVKESK. The CDR3 sequence is CASSQDAWNNEQFF. CDR3 bases: TGTGCCAGCAGCCAAGATGCATGGAACAATGAGCAGTTCTTC.

This clonotype was recorded at least ten times. The J gene is TRBJ1-4, the V gene TRBV19, with 10 bases lining up with TRBD1. V gave up 9 bases and J gave up 8 bases; unmatched junction bases: 12. Germline CDR1 LNHDA, CDR2 SQIVND (reference sequence). This CDR3 has 15 residues. The CDR3 DNA follows: TGTGCCAGCCTACCCATTGGGACAGGGGCCGAAAAACTGTTTTTT. Translation: CASLPIGTGAEKLFF.

This sequence joins TRBV29-1 and TRBJ2-7; TRBD1 is a possible D gene (7 bases). Between the trimmed V and J ends, which lost 6 bases and 2 bases, there was a span of 20 bases. This CDR3 region has 15 residues. The germline V gene encodes CDR1 SQVTM and CDR2 ANQGSEA. Here the CDR3 reads CSVSQGGPFPYEQYF. The CDR3 nucleotides read TGCAGCGTGTCCCAGGGGGGACCCTTCCCCTACGAGCAGTACTTC.

Ten or more counts support this clonotype. The chain has TRBV28 and TRBJ2-1; no reliable D call. The CDR3 is 14 amino acids. V was shortened by 6 bases and J by 0 bases, with 9 bases between the two germline ends. CDR1 and CDR2 from the germline V gene are MDHEN and SYDVKM. CDR3 region: CASRLPGSYNEQFF. CDR3 coding DNA: TGTGCCAGCAGGCTCCCCGGCTCCTACAATGAGCAGTTCTTC.

The rearrangement joins TRBV29-1 to TRBJ2-3; D might be TRBD1 (5 bases). The CDR3 runs 12 residues. V was shortened by 3 bases and J by 5 bases, with 9 bases between the two germline ends. Germline V CDR1 and CDR2: SQVTM, ANQGSEA. The CDR3 coding sequence is TGCAGCGTTGACAGGGTCGGAGATACGCAGTATTTT. It encodes CSVDRVGDTQYF.

The V call is TRBV4-1, the J call TRBJ2-7, with TRBD1 as a possible D gene (5 bases). Trimming pared 2 bases from V and 4 bases from J, leaving 9 bases between. The CDR3 covers 13 residues. The germline V gene encodes CDR1 MGHRA and CDR2 YSYEKL. The CDR3 loop reads CASSQSQGYEQYF. CDR3 nucleotides: TGCGCCAGCAGCCAAAGTCAGGGTTACGAGCAGTACTTC.

This clonotype showed up many times. V is TRBV27 and J is TRBJ2-1; TRBD2 matches at 11 bases. The CDR3 spans 18 residues. CDR1 MNHEY and CDR2 SMNVEV come from the germline V gene (reference sequence). Trimming removed 1 base from V and 5 bases from J; junction bases left unmatched: 10. The CDR3 DNA reads as TGTGCCAGCAGTTTATATTGGTTTGGGACTAGCGGAAACAATGAGCAGTTCTTC. Its protein product is CASSLYWFGTSGNNEQFF.

The chain combines TRBV18 with TRBJ2-1; D is undetermined. This CDR3 contains 16 residues. The V and J ends lost 7 bases and 0 bases respectively, with 16 bases between them. CDR1 and CDR2 from the germline V gene are KGHSH and LQKENI. In DNA, the CDR3 is TGTGCCAGCTGCACCCCCCCCTCGGCCTCCTACAATGAGCAGTTCTTC. This gives the protein CASCTPPSASYNEQFF.

The rearrangement joins TRBV20-1 to TRBJ2-7; no clear D. Trimming shortened V by 4 bases and J by 4 bases, and 17 bases separated the two germline ends. The CDR3 spans 14 residues. Germline V lookup: CDR1 DFQATT, CDR2 SNEGSKA (reference sequence). In DNA form, the CDR3 reads TGCAGTGCTACGTCCGAGGCCGTACTATACGAGCAGTACTTC. This encodes CSATSEAVLYEQYF.

In its sample, this clonotype was seen many times. The chain is built from TRBV3-2 and TRBJ1-3. TRBV3-2 is described as a pseudogene. CDR3 length equals 15 residues. As DNA, the CDR3 is TGTGCCAGCAGCCAAGAAACAGTCTCTGGAAACACCATATATTTT. Its protein product is CASSQETVSGNTIYF.

Ten or more counts support this clonotype. The gene calls are TRBV4-2 and TRBJ2-2; TRBD2 might be the D (6 bases). The germline V gene encodes CDR1 LGHNA and CDR2 YNFKEQ. This CDR3 is 16 amino acids long. V was pared by 1 base and J by 4 bases, with 13 bases between. CDR3 nucleotides: TGTGCCAGCAGCCAAGTCGGGGGAGTACGCACCGGGGAGCTGTTTTTT. Protein: CASSQVGGVRTGELFF.

This clonotype was seen repeatedly, ten times or more. The rearrangement joins TRBV7-9 to TRBJ1-5; D might be TRBD1 (5 bases). The CDR3 extends over 15 amino acids. CDR1 is SEHNR and CDR2 is FQNEAQ in the germline V gene (reference sequence). Trimming shortened V by 1 base and J by 4 bases, and 11 bases separated the two germline ends. CDR3 protein: CASSLDYEGNQPQHF. In DNA form, the CDR3 reads TGTGCCAGCAGCTTAGATTATGAGGGGAATCAGCCCCAGCATTTT.

Ten or more counts support this clonotype. The V and J genes are TRBV9 and TRBJ2-3; D is perhaps TRBD2 (5 bases). V lost 4 bases and J lost 6, with 15 bases in between. Per germline, CDR1 SGDLS and CDR2 YYNGEE. This CDR3 comprises 14 residues. CDR3 DNA: TGTGCCAGCAGCCCCCCCCTTTCGGGGGATACGCAGTATTTT. Residues: CASSPPLSGDTQYF.

This clonotype has at least ten counts. This chain connects TRBV20-1 to TRBJ1-3; D may be TRBD1 (6 bases). V shed 4 bases and J shed 0 bases, with 10 bases lying between them. The CDR3 is 14 amino acids. CDR1 and CDR2 (germline): DFQATT, SNEGSKA (reference sequence). Here the CDR3 DNA reads TGCAGTGCTAAGAGGGGGACCTCTGGAAACACCATATATTTT. This translates into CSAKRGTSGNTIYF.

This clonotype was detected a few times. This chain connects TRBV7-6 to TRBJ2-7; D is ambiguous. This CDR3 is 12 amino acids long. The ends were cut back, 5 bases at V and 7 bases at J, with 12 bases in the middle. Germline assignment: CDR1 SGHVS and CDR2 FNYEAQ. DNA for the CDR3: TGTGCCAGCAGCCAATATCGTGCGGAGCAGTACTTC. This codes for CASSQYRAEQYF.

This clonotype was detected ten times or more. The chain carries TRBV24-1 and TRBJ2-2; D not certain. This CDR3 region has 15 residues. Between the trimmed V and J ends, which lost 2 bases and 6 bases, there was a span of 12 bases. Germline-derived CDR1 and CDR2 are KGHDR and SFDVKD. The CDR3 sequence is CATSDWNSLAGELFF. The DNA for the CDR3 is TGTGCCACCAGTGATTGGAATAGCTTGGCCGGGGAGCTGTTTTTT.